A selection of T cell receptor beta chains follows, all from one sample in a study of identifying expanded T cells in peripheral blood. Sequencing used immunoSEQ multiplex PCR; TCRdb keeps in-frame clones, though not all of them. The data show about 94,000 clones, with 88% seen just once and under 6% held by the top ten. Input material: blood. The receptors stem from a person aged 18-69 years in good health. CDR3s include the opening cysteine and the closing phenylalanine or tryptophan. D genes are given only for firm matches. Some rows have no size entry. The others give once, few or many, or a class for an expanded clone.

J gene,V gene,D gene,clone size,CDR3 protein,CDR3 DNA
TRBJ1-2,TRBV5-1,TRBD1,NA,CASREGAQTNYGYTF,TGCGCCAGCAGGGAGGGGGCGCAGACTAACTATGGCTACACCTTC
TRBJ2-7,TRBV7-8,NA,NA,CASEGGGSYEQYF,TGTGCCAGCGAGGGCGGAGGCTCCTACGAGCAGTACTTC
TRBJ1-6,TRBV5-1,NA,NA,CASSLQASSYNSPLHF,TGCGCCAGCAGCTTGCAGGCTAGCTCCTATAATTCACCCCTCCACTTT
TRBJ1-6,TRBV7-2,NA,NA,CASGGQNSPLHF,TGTGCCAGCGGGGGTCAGAATTCACCCCTCCACTTT
TRBJ2-6,TRBV5-5,TRBD2,NA,CASSLTSGSSRANVLTF,TGTGCCAGCAGCTTGACTAGCGGGAGTTCGAGGGCCAACGTCCTGACTTTC
TRBJ2-1,TRBV4-3,NA,NA,CASSQESTGTEQFF,TGCGCCAGCAGCCAAGAATCAACAGGAACTGAGCAGTTCTTC
TRBJ1-5,TRBV7-2,NA,NA,CASSSEDSNQPQHF,TGTGCCAGCAGCTCCGAGGACAGCAATCAGCCCCAGCATTTT
TRBJ1-1,TRBV4-2,NA,NA,CASSQVNRGVGQQNTEAFF,TGTGCCAGCAGCCAAGTCAATAGGGGGGTCGGACAGCAGAACACTGAAGCTTTCTTT
TRBJ2-1,TRBV30,TRBD2,NA,CASTYPSGSLGEQFF,TGTGCCTCGACCTACCCTAGCGGGAGTCTTGGCGAGCAGTTCTTC
TRBJ1-1,TRBV5-1,TRBD1,NA,CASSLPGQGFQNTEAFF,TGCGCCAGCAGCCTTCCGGGACAGGGATTCCAGAACACTGAAGCTTTCTTT
TRBJ1-4,TRBV5-1,TRBD1,NA,CASSLGTGKGEKLFF,TGCGCCAGCAGCTTGGGGACAGGGAAGGGTGAAAAACTGTTTTTT
TRBJ1-4,TRBV19,NA,NA,CASSDRTATNEKLFF,TGTGCCAGTAGTGACAGGACGGCAACTAATGAAAAACTGTTTTTT
TRBJ1-1,TRBV5-1,NA,NA,CASSRRGANTEAFF,TGCGCCAGCAGCCGGCGAGGGGCGAACACTGAAGCTTTCTTT
TRBJ2-5,TRBV5-1,NA,NA,CASSLGYRRLGQETQYF,TGCGCCAGCAGCTTGGGCTACCGCAGACTAGGCCAAGAGACCCAGTACTTC
TRBJ2-5,TRBV6-1,NA,NA,CASSVEAGRETQYF,TGTGCCAGCAGTGTAGAGGCAGGGCGGGAGACCCAGTACTTC
TRBJ1-4,TRBV10-3,NA,NA,CAISAGRDNEKLFF,TGTGCCATCTCGGCGGGGAGAGATAATGAAAAACTGTTTTTT
TRBJ1-1,TRBV7-2,NA,NA,CASSPRPPGTEAFF,TGTGCCAGCAGCCCCAGACCCCCGGGCACTGAAGCTTTCTTT
TRBJ1-2,TRBV19,NA,once,CASSKDSGIYGYTF,TGTGCCAGTAGTAAGGATTCAGGGATCTATGGCTACACCTTC
TRBJ1-2,TRBV9,NA,NA,CASSGGEGYGYTF,TGTGCCAGCAGCGGGGGCGAGGGGTATGGCTACACCTTC
TRBJ2-6,TRBV5-1,TRBD2,NA,CASSDLAGGPGSGANVLTF,TGCGCCAGCAGCGATCTAGCGGGGGGTCCAGGCTCTGGGGCCAACGTCCTGACTTTC
TRBJ2-1,TRBV29-1,TRBD1,NA,CSGTGTGNEQFF,TGCAGCGGGACAGGGACCGGCAATGAGCAGTTCTTC
TRBJ2-5,TRBV11-2,TRBD2,NA,CASSSSSGSQETQYF,TGTGCCAGCAGCTCGTCTAGCGGGTCCCAAGAGACCCAGTACTTC
TRBJ1-1,TRBV7-2,NA,many,CASSFYRSNTEAFF,TGTGCCAGCAGCTTTTACAGGTCGAACACTGAAGCTTTCTTT
TRBJ2-7,TRBV28,NA,NA,CASSLLASYEQYF,TGTGCCAGCAGTTTACTAGCGTCCTACGAGCAGTACTTC
TRBJ2-4,TRBV25-1,NA,NA,CASSDLAKNIQYF,TGTGCCAGCAGTGATTTAGCCAAAAACATTCAGTACTTC
TRBJ1-2,TRBV5-1,TRBD1,NA,CASSPSGQGANYGYTF,TGCGCCAGCAGCCCCTCGGGACAGGGGGCTAACTATGGCTACACCTTC
TRBJ1-2,TRBV4-1,NA,NA,CASSQGGGNYGYTF,TGCGCCAGCAGCCAAGGCGGCGGAAACTATGGCTACACCTTC
TRBJ1-5,TRBV10-3,TRBD1,NA,CAISPGQGGNQPQHF,TGTGCCATCAGTCCGGGACAGGGAGGCAATCAGCCCCAGCATTTT
TRBJ1-2,TRBV5-1,NA,NA,CASSLDIRNYGYTF,TGCGCCAGCAGCCTCGATATCCGTAACTATGGCTACACCTTC